The entry that follows covers one T cell receptor beta chain sequence. Per the original methods: Reference gene primer amplification gave nucleated cell count estimates. Repertoires were generated with immunoSEQ multiplex PCR, while TCRdb's copy carries only in-frame clones and drops some. V and J calls and clone size are as listed in that table; D and trimming were resolved from the DNA. Among roughly 63,000 clones, less than 80% were seen once, and the ten largest hold about 32%. This sample stems from a study of blood T cell repertoires in COVID-19. Study background: Sample material is recorded as cDNA or gDNA derived from T cells, B-cell-depleted T cells, or PBMCs.

The V gene end was trimmed by 0 bases and the J gene end by 4 bases; junction bases not matched to a gene: 10. The CDR3 has 19 residues. The germline V gene has CDR1 LGHDT and CDR2 YNNKEL (reference sequence). Sequencing input: peripheral blood. This chain joins TRBV3-1 (or the pseudogene TRBV3-2) and TRBJ2-1; 12 bases line up with TRBD2. The TCR comes from a human donor in a cohort sampled during active COVID-19. The CDR3 here is CASSQEGGLAGGQYNEQFF. CDR3 sequence (DNA): TGTGCCAGCAGCCAAGAGGGGGGACTAGCGGGCGGACAATACAATGAGCAGTTCTTC.